Listed below are T cell receptor beta chains from one sample, sequenced in a study of blood T cell repertoires in COVID-19. The assay was immunoSEQ multiplex PCR, and TCRdb's table has in-frame clones only and misses some. The profile shows under 200,000 clones, approximately 86% of them singletons. The specimen was PBMCs or T cells enriched from blood (not recorded which). All receptors come from a middle-aged woman in a cohort exposed to, infected with or recovered from COVID-19 (not recorded which). Each CDR3 is given with its conserved first and last residue. D genes are given only for firm matches.

CASSVATSGGEVSNQPQHF	TGTGCCAGCAGCGTAGCTACTTCGGGAGGGGAGGTCAGCAATCAGCCCCAGCATTTT	.	19	TRBV9	TRBJ1-5
CASSTTARGTDTQYF	TGTGCCAGTAGTACGACAGCTCGAGGCACAGATACGCAGTATTTT	.	15	TRBV19	TRBJ2-3
CASSPPGGSNYGYTF	TGTGCCAGCAGTCCCCCGGGGGGTTCTAACTATGGCTACACCTTC	.	15	TRBV28	TRBJ1-2
CASSFRPGQGAPDTQYF	TGCGCCAGCAGCTTTAGGCCGGGACAGGGGGCACCAGATACGCAGTATTTT	TRBD1	17	TRBV5-1	TRBJ2-3
CASSYSYRGETQYF	TGTGCCAGCAGTTACTCGTATAGGGGGGAGACCCAGTACTTC	.	14	TRBV6-5	TRBJ2-5
CASSRDSQGYEQYF	TGCGCCAGCAGCCGGGACTCCCAGGGCTACGAGCAGTACTTC	.	14	TRBV10-1	TRBJ2-7
CASSEFLAGAVYNEQFF	TGCGCCAGCAGTGAGTTCTTAGCGGGAGCCGTCTACAATGAGCAGTTCTTC	TRBD2	17	TRBV10-2	TRBJ2-1
CASSLDRDQPQHF	TGTGCCAGCAGCTTGGACAGGGATCAGCCCCAGCATTTT	TRBD1	13	TRBV7-8	TRBJ1-5
CASSPPLGGTGDTDTQYF	TGTGCCAGCAGTCCTCCCCTGGGGGGGACAGGGGACACAGATACGCAGTATTTT	TRBD1	18	TRBV28	TRBJ2-3
CATSARGLRTDTQYF	TGTGCCACCAGTGCCAGGGGGTTGAGGACAGATACGCAGTATTTT	TRBD1	15	TRBV24-1	TRBJ2-3
CASSWDRGVSNQPQHF	TGTGCCAGCAGCTGGGACAGGGGGGTTAGCAATCAGCCCCAGCATTTT	TRBD1	16	TRBV6-2/TRBV6-3	TRBJ1-5
CASSETSGGAPEQFF	TGTGCCAGCAGTGAAACTAGCGGGGGGGCTCCTGAGCAGTTCTTC	TRBD2	15	TRBV2	TRBJ2-1
CASRPSGRSYNEQFF	TGTGCCAGCAGGCCTAGCGGCCGCTCCTACAATGAGCAGTTCTTC	TRBD2	15	TRBV2	TRBJ2-1